The next 9 T cell receptor beta chains were all read from a single sample in a study of T-cell reconstitution after alpha-beta-depleted transplantation in children. Researchers prepared the TCRbeta library using unique molecular identifiers, the study reports. TCRdb re-called the PCR reads with MiXCR, one entry per CDR3 protein. Counted here are around 700,000 distinct CDR3 sequences, approximately 14% occurring once; the ten biggest clones make up 0.79%. Specimen: PBMCs, collected before TCRalphabeta/CD19-depleted stem cell transplant. The receptors here all came from a girl aged 2 to 10 with congenital amegakaryocytic thrombocytopenia, due to receive a stem cell transplant.

The table lists this clonotype with a few counts. The chain combines TRBV5-1 with TRBJ2-5; D is possibly TRBD2 (6 bases). V was shortened by 6 bases and J by 2 bases, with 17 bases between the two germline ends. The CDR3 loop spans 15 amino acids. Germline CDR1 SGHRS, CDR2 YFSETQ. The CDR3, as DNA: TGCGCCAGCACCCGTTCGGGGGTGCTTCAAGAGACCCAGTACTTC. This translates into CASTRSGVLQETQYF.

The rearrangement joins TRBV11-1 to TRBJ2-1; TRBD2 might be the D (6 bases). V was shortened by 1 base and J by 4 bases, with 20 bases between the two germline ends. Germline-derived CDR1 and CDR2 are SGHAT and FQDESV (reference sequence). This CDR3 has 18 amino acids. The DNA for the CDR3 is TGTGCCAGCAGCTTAGGAAGAGGAGGGCCCAGAAAGTACAATGAGCAGTTCTTC. It codes for CASSLGRGGPRKYNEQFF.

Of note for this clonotype: This may arise from a read error, as a much more abundant clone is one base away. V and J are TRBV5-1 and TRBJ2-1; a weak D match, TRBD1 (5 bases). Germline CDR1 reads SGHRS; CDR2 reads YFSETQ. The CDR3 has 15 residues. The CDR3, as DNA: TGCACCAGCAGCTTGGTTCAGGGAACCGGCAATGAGCAGTTCTTC. Translating it yields CTSSLVQGTGNEQFF.

This clonotype was detected ten times or more. This chain connects TRBV4-2 to TRBJ1-5, with no clear D. The germline V gene encodes CDR1 LGHNA and CDR2 YNFKEQ. Trimming took 0 bases from V and 5 from J, leaving 5 bases between them. The CDR3 spans 13 residues. The CDR3 nucleotides read TGTGCCAGCAGCCAAGACCCCGATCAGCCCCAGCATTTT. Amino acid sequence: CASSQDPDQPQHF.

This clonotype has more than one count but fewer than ten. Its ends do not fully match the called genes, so a read error is possible. J is TRBJ1-1 and V is TRBV6-5; no reliable D call. Germline assignment: CDR1 MNHEY and CDR2 SVGAGI. CDR3 size: 14 residues. CDR3 sequence reads: CVSSYIRGNTEAFF. For the CDR3, the DNA is TGTGTCAGCAGTTACATACGGGGGAACACTGAAGCTTTCTTT.

This clonotype was seen many times. The chain couples TRBV5-1 to TRBJ1-4; D gene unclear. The CDR3 runs to 14 residues. V gave up 0 bases and J gave up 3 bases, with 6 bases separating them. The germline V gene encodes CDR1 SGHRS and CDR2 YFSETQ. In DNA, the CDR3 is TGCGCCAGCAGCTTGGGGGCTTCTAATGAAAAACTGTTTTTT. Translation: CASSLGASNEKLFF.

This clonotype was seen a few times. The chain combines TRBV7-9 with TRBJ1-3; TRBD1 matches at 8 bases. J gave up 4 bases and V 2 bases, and 4 bases lay outside the gene matches. Per germline, CDR1 SEHNR and CDR2 FQNEAQ (reference sequence). The CDR3 runs to 15 residues. CDR3 sequence: CASSLTTGGGNTIYF. As DNA, the CDR3 is TGTGCCAGCAGCTTAACCACAGGGGGAGGAAACACCATATATTTT.

The chain combines TRBV12-5 with TRBJ2-7; maybe TRBD1 (5 bases). The length of the CDR3 is 12 residues. V lost 8 bases and J 3 bases, leaving 11 bases between the germline ends. Germline values: CDR1 LGHNT, CDR2 FRNRAP. CDR3 residues: CASCQGLYEQYF. The CDR3 DNA reads as TGTGCTAGTTGCCAGGGTCTCTACGAGCAGTACTTC.

The J gene is TRBJ1-1, the V gene TRBV30, with unresolved D. CDR1 is GTSNPN and CDR2 is SVGIG in the germline V gene (reference sequence). CDR3 length: 14 amino acids. V gave up 0 bases and J gave up 4 bases, with 12 bases separating them. The chain's CDR3 is CAWSVASQATEAFF. For the CDR3, the DNA is TGTGCCTGGAGTGTGGCCAGCCAGGCCACTGAAGCTTTCTTT.